A single sample is the source of the 32 T cell receptor beta chains below, sequenced in a study of blood T cell repertoires in COVID-19. The repertoire was sequenced with immunoSEQ multiplex PCR; TCRdb's copy has only in-frame clones and lacks some. The table lists about 350,000 clones, roughly 89% of them singletons, with less than 3.5% in the top ten. Sequencing was done on a sample of peripheral blood. The receptors were gathered from a woman between 18 and 30 years old who had recovered from COVID-19.

This clone was observed a handful of times. This chain uses TRBV21-1 with TRBJ1-2. TRBV21-1 is labeled a pseudogene. The length of the CDR3 is 17 residues. The CDR3 sequence is CASSKNPSGRSSGGYTF. Here the CDR3 DNA reads TGTGCCAGCAGCAAAAACCCCAGCGGGCGCAGTTCAGGGGGCTACACCTTC.

This clone was detected once. The V and J genes are TRBV19 and TRBJ1-1, with a possible D match to TRBD1 (5 bases). The CDR3 is made up of 14 amino acids. V was trimmed by 5 bases and J by 1 base, leaving 11 bases between them. The germline gives CDR1 LNHDA, CDR2 SQIVND (reference sequence). In DNA form, the CDR3 reads TGTGCCAGTAGTTTCGGACACGCGAACACTGAAGCTTTCTTT. Residues: CASSFGHANTEAFF.

The chain is built from TRBV7-2 and TRBJ1-5; possible D gene TRBD1, 6 bases. CDR1 is SGHTA, CDR2 FQGNSA, per germline. V lost 5 bases to trimming and J lost 2 bases, with 7 bases between them. The length of the CDR3 is 13 residues. The CDR3 protein is CASSRQGNQPQHF. The CDR3 DNA sequence: TGTGCCAGCAGCAGACAGGGCAATCAGCCCCAGCATTTT.

The chain couples TRBV2 to TRBJ2-5; no definite D call. The CDR3 consists of 11 residues. The V end lost 4 bases, the J end lost 13 bases, and 13 bases lay between the germline ends. CDR1 and CDR2 (germline): SNHLY, FYNNEI. As DNA, the CDR3 is TGTGCCAGCAGTGGAATGGGCTGGCGGTACTTC. This sequence encodes CASSGMGWRYF.

V gene TRBV4-1 combines with J gene TRBJ2-2; TRBD2 agrees at 10 bases. The J segment lost 0 bases and the V segment lost 0 bases, leaving 4 bases of the junction unmatched. The germline CDR1 and CDR2 sequences are MGHRA and YSYEKL. This CDR3 contains 18 residues. The CDR3 sequence is CASSQETSGAPNTGELFF. CDR3 DNA sequence: TGCGCCAGCAGCCAAGAAACTAGCGGGGCTCCGAACACCGGGGAGCTGTTTTTT.

The chain joins TRBV7-9 to TRBJ2-1; TRBD2 aligns across 8 bases. Germline V gene data show CDR1 as SEHNR and CDR2 as FQNEAQ (reference sequence). V was pared by 7 bases and J by 0 bases, with 11 bases of the junction left unmatched. This CDR3 region has 17 residues. CDR3 loop: CASIHAGGEGSYNEQFF. CDR3 DNA: TGTGCCAGCATCCACGCCGGGGGGGAGGGCTCCTACAATGAGCAGTTCTTC.

About this clone: Within the sample, other DNA sequences also encode this same CDR3. The chain uses TRBV9 and TRBJ1-2; no firm D call. With 0 bases removed from V and 2 bases from J, the gap between germline ends came to 8 bases. The germline CDR1 and CDR2 sequences are SGDLS and YYNGEE. This CDR3 spans 14 amino acids. CDR3 in amino acids: CASSVGRGNYGYTF. DNA of the CDR3: TGTGCCAGCAGCGTAGGTAGAGGGAACTATGGCTACACCTTC.

This clone occurred once. The chain has TRBV6-6 and TRBJ2-2, with TRBD2 matching over 7 bases. The germline gives CDR1 MNHNY, CDR2 SVGAGI (reference sequence). This CDR3 has 15 amino acids. The V gene end was trimmed by 6 bases and the J gene end by 7 bases; junction bases not matched to a gene: 11. The CDR3 here is CASSQGLVPIGELFF. The CDR3 DNA follows: TGTGCCAGCAGCCAAGGACTAGTTCCTATCGGGGAGCTGTTTTTT.

This chain links TRBV13 with TRBJ2-1, with 8 positions matching TRBD2. Germline lookup yields CDR1 PRHDT and CDR2 FYEKMQ (reference sequence). V shed 6 bases, J shed 3 bases, and the junction held 4 bases outside the gene matches. This CDR3 spans 14 amino acids. The CDR3 here is CASRREESYNEQFF. The DNA for the CDR3 is TGTGCCAGCAGGCGGGAGGAGAGCTACAATGAGCAGTTCTTC.

The chain combines TRBV10-1 with TRBJ2-3; the match to TRBD2 covers 8 bases. CDR1 is WNHNN and CDR2 is SYGVQD in the germline V gene (reference sequence). The V segment lost 5 bases and the J segment 0 bases; nucleotides outside the gene matches: 10. This CDR3 has 17 residues. The CDR3 reads CASSPLSPGGSTDTQYF. The CDR3, as DNA: TGCGCCAGCAGTCCCCTTAGCCCGGGAGGGAGCACAGATACGCAGTATTTT.

The V call is TRBV18, the J call TRBJ1-1, with a weak D call TRBD1 (6 bases). The CDR3 runs 13 residues. Germline V CDR1 and CDR2: KGHSH, LQKENI. The ends were cut back, 4 bases at V and 4 bases at J, with 10 bases in the middle. In DNA form, the CDR3 reads TGTGCCAGCTCACGCAAACAGGGCACTGAAGCTTTCTTT. Its translation: CASSRKQGTEAFF.

V is TRBV2 and J is TRBJ1-2; a possible D gene is TRBD1 (6 bases). Trimming took off 7 bases at V and 0 bases at J, with 12 bases between the two ends. CDR1 and CDR2 from the germline V gene are SNHLY and FYNNEI. This CDR3 contains 14 residues. Here the CDR3 reads CASNGQSANYGYTF. The CDR3 DNA reads TGTGCCAGCAATGGACAGTCAGCTAACTATGGCTACACCTTC.

The chain couples TRBV28 to TRBJ2-7; possible D gene TRBD2, 5 bases. Trimming cost V 5 bases and J 7 bases, with 12 bases left between them. CDR1 MDHEN and CDR2 SYDVKM come from the germline V gene. There are 12 residues in the CDR3. CDR3: CASSPGLKEQYV. For the CDR3, the DNA is TGTGCCAGCAGTCCGGGGTTAAAAGAGCAGTACGTC.

J is TRBJ2-5 and V is TRBV29-1; D unresolved. Germline V CDR1 and CDR2: SQVTM, ANQGSEA. The CDR3 spans 13 residues. V gave up 1 base and J gave up 3 bases, with 9 bases separating them. CDR3 in amino acids: CSVEVARKETQYF. CDR3 nucleotides: TGCAGCGTTGAAGTAGCTCGGAAAGAGACCCAGTACTTC.

This chain uses TRBV10-1 with TRBJ1-3, with D possibly matching TRBD1 (5 bases). V dropped 10 bases and J dropped 2 bases, with 15 bases sitting between them. The CDR3 covers 14 residues. CDR1 WNHNN and CDR2 SYGVQD come from the germline V gene (reference sequence). In nucleotides, the CDR3 is TGCGCCAAATGGGAGGTGGGGGCTGGAAACACCATATATTTT. Translated, it gives CAKWEVGAGNTIYF.

The rearrangement links TRBV6-5 to TRBJ1-1, with D possibly matching TRBD1 (5 bases). CDR1 and CDR2 from the germline V gene are MNHEY and SVGAGI. Trimming stripped 8 bases from V and 7 bases from J, with 14 bases between. This CDR3 contains 12 residues. The CDR3 nucleotides read TGTGCCAGCGCGGACACGGGAGATGAAGCTTTCTTT. This translates into CASADTGDEAFF.

The chain combines TRBV6-6 with TRBJ2-1; 9 bases align to TRBD2. CDR1 and CDR2 from the germline V gene are MNHNY and SVGAGI (reference sequence). This CDR3 comprises 15 residues. Losses at the gene ends were 5 bases for V and 7 bases for J; bases not matched to a gene: 9. The DNA for the CDR3 is TGTGCCAGCAGTATCCCCGGGGCGGGAGGGAATGAGCAGTTCTTC. Protein: CASSIPGAGGNEQFF.

The chain links TRBV19 to TRBJ1-6; D is possibly TRBD1 (5 bases). The ends were cut back, 7 bases at V and 8 bases at J, with 18 bases in the middle. CDR1 is LNHDA, CDR2 SQIVND, per germline (reference sequence). The length of the CDR3 is 15 residues. CDR3 in amino acids: CASTRRGGGDSPLHF. CDR3 sequence (DNA): TGTGCCAGTACGAGGAGGGGTGGAGGGGATTCACCCCTCCACTTT.

The chain joins TRBV7-2 to TRBJ2-3; TRBD2 agrees at 8 bases. The V segment lost 1 base and the J segment 4 bases; nucleotides outside the gene matches: 7. CDR3 length: 16 amino acids. The germline gives CDR1 SGHTA, CDR2 FQGNSA. The CDR3 DNA is TGTGCCAGCAGCTTAGGAGGAACTAGCGGATCAGATACGCAGTATTTT. Its protein product is CASSLGGTSGSDTQYF.

The rearrangement joins TRBV4-1 to TRBJ2-1; TRBD2 agrees at 9 bases. The V and J ends lost 3 bases and 8 bases, in that order; junction bases with no gene match: 5. Germline CDR1 is MGHRA and CDR2 is YSYEKL. This CDR3 spans 14 amino acids. The CDR3 here is CASSQSSGSDEQFF. In DNA form, the CDR3 reads TGCGCCAGCAGCCAGAGTAGCGGGAGCGATGAGCAGTTCTTC.

The V call is TRBV24-1, the J call TRBJ1-1; 9 nucleotides align to TRBD1. Germline-derived CDR1 and CDR2 are KGHDR and SFDVKD. V lost 5 bases and J lost 3; bases outside the gene matches: 6. The CDR3 contains 15 residues. The CDR3 protein is CATSATDRGYTEAFF. The CDR3 DNA sequence: TGTGCCACCAGTGCCACGGACAGGGGATACACTGAAGCTTTCTTT.

The chain links TRBV4-3 to TRBJ2-2, with 9 bases identical to TRBD2. The germline gives CDR1 LGHNA, CDR2 YSLEER. CDR3 length: 15 residues. J lost 7 bases, V lost 4 bases, and 7 bases had no gene match. The CDR3 DNA sequence: TGCGCCAGCAGCCCGGTAGCGGGAGCTCACGGGGAGCTGTTTTTT. This translates into CASSPVAGAHGELFF.

The rearrangement links TRBV5-8 to TRBJ1-5; D is unresolved. This CDR3 is 14 amino acids long. Germline CDR1 and CDR2: SGHTS and YDEGEE. The germline V and J ends were trimmed by 4 bases and 0 bases, with 8 bases remaining between them. CDR3 in amino acids: CASSRGYSNQPQHF. The DNA of the CDR3 is TGTGCCAGCAGCCGAGGTTATAGCAATCAGCCCCAGCATTTT.

This sequence joins TRBV7-2 and TRBJ1-5; TRBD1 might be the D (5 bases). CDR1 and CDR2 from the germline V gene are SGHTA and FQGNSA. The germline V and J ends were trimmed by 5 bases and 6 bases, with 17 bases remaining between them. The CDR3 totals 15 residues. CDR3 in DNA: TGTGCCAGCAGCCCGAGGACAAGCGAAGGTCAGCCCCAGCATTTT. It codes for CASSPRTSEGQPQHF.

This clone was seen repeatedly, ten times or more. Other DNA sequences in this specimen translate into the identical CDR3. The rearrangement joins TRBV5-6 to TRBJ2-1; 8 bases map to TRBD2. The CDR3 is 14 residues long. With V trimmed by 1 base and J by 3 bases, 0 bases remained unmatched. CDR1 is SGHDT and CDR2 is YYEEEE in the germline V gene. In nucleotides, the CDR3 is TGTGCCAGCAGCTTGACTAGCGGCTACAATGAGCAGTTCTTC. Its translation: CASSLTSGYNEQFF. Using reference TRBV5-6 and TRBJ2-1 for the parts outside the CDR3, the full variable domain is DAGVTQSPTHLIKTRGQQVTLRCSPKSGHDTVSWYQQALGQGPQFIFQYYEEEERQRGNFPDRFSGHQFPNYSSELNVNALLLGDSALYLCASSLTSGYNEQFFGPGTRLTVL.

This chain joins TRBV10-1 and TRBJ2-1; 8 positions agree with TRBD2. This CDR3 has 14 residues. Germline-derived CDR1 and CDR2 are WNHNN and SYGVQD (reference sequence). Losses at the gene ends were 4 bases for V and 2 bases for J; bases not matched to a gene: 1. CDR3 region: CASSAREAYNEQFF. The CDR3 DNA reads TGCGCCAGCAGTGCGCGGGAGGCCTACAATGAGCAGTTCTTC.

This chain links TRBV5-5 with TRBJ2-5, with D maybe TRBD2 (5 bases). The CDR3 runs 14 residues. CDR1 SGHKS and CDR2 YYEKEE come from the germline V gene (reference sequence). The V gene lost 3 bases and the J gene lost 7 bases, with 16 bases spanning the gap. The CDR3 sequence is CASSWEQKKGTQYF. Written as DNA, the CDR3 is TGTGCCAGCAGCTGGGAGCAGAAAAAAGGGACCCAGTACTTC. Filled out from reference TRBV5-5 and TRBJ2-5, the complete variable domain reads DAGVTQSPTHLIKTRGQQVTLRCSPISGHKSVSWYQQVLGQGPQFIFQYYEKEERGRGNFPDRFSARQFPNYSSELNVNALLLGDSALYLCASSWEQKKGTQYFGPGTRLLVL.

V is TRBV7-8 and J is TRBJ2-1, with 13 bases lining up with TRBD2. This CDR3 has 17 residues. Germline V lookup: CDR1 SGHVS, CDR2 FQNEAQ. V shed 3 bases and J 3 bases; nucleotides not matched to a gene: 5. CDR3 sequence (DNA): TGTGCCAGCAGCTTCGCGGGGACTAGCGGGATCTACAATGAGCAGTTCTTC. It specifies CASSFAGTSGIYNEQFF.

The chain recombines TRBV21-1 with TRBJ2-7; the DNA was not used to check the table's D call, TRBD1. TRBV21-1 is termed a pseudogene. This CDR3 region has 16 residues. CDR3 residues: CASSGRDREILYEQYV. CDR3 coding DNA: TGTGCCAGCAGCGGCAGGGACAGGGAGATTTTGTACGAGCAGTACGTC.

This clone appeared a single time. The chain links TRBV6-5 to TRBJ2-4, with TRBD2 matching 9 bases. With V trimmed by 2 bases and J by 6 bases, 5 bases remained unmatched. Germline CDR1 is MNHEY and CDR2 is SVGAGI. The CDR3 has 15 residues. CDR3 nucleotide sequence: TGTGCCAGCAGTTACGGGGCGGGAGGGGTAAACATTCAGTACTTC. Encoded protein: CASSYGAGGVNIQYF.

The chain has TRBV30 and TRBJ1-1; a weak D match, TRBD1 (6 bases). Germline CDR1 reads GTSNPN; CDR2 reads SVGIG (reference sequence). V was shortened by 4 bases and J by 9 bases, with 12 bases between the two germline ends. The CDR3 runs 11 residues. The CDR3 is CAWTGGGQAFF. The CDR3 DNA reads TGTGCCTGGACCGGCGGGGGGCAAGCTTTCTTT.

V and J are TRBV7-2 and TRBJ2-5; D is ambiguous. The CDR3 contains 12 residues. Germline assignment: CDR1 SGHTA and CDR2 FQGNSA. In nucleotides, the CDR3 is TGTGCTCCGTGCCTCGCGCAAGAGACCCAGTACTTC. Protein product: CAPCLAQETQYF.